The following is a T cell receptor (beta chain) sequence with its context. The antigen is undetermined. The data were taken from a study of shared clonotypes between healthy human individuals. Study-wide points: Shared clonotypes across all four donors exceeded non-shared ones in generation probability. What limited the represented genetic and exposure-history diversity was the small number of donors.

Naive CD8 isolation took CD45RO-negative cells positively selected for CCR7 and excluded terminally differentiated effector memory CD45RA+ cells. Donors included only healthy HIV-negative adults lacking recent acute infections or vaccinations. Profiled with immunoSEQ multiplex PCR; TCRdb holds only in-frame clones, not every one. Altogether around 2.1 million clones are present, approximately 94% being singletons, with the ten largest covering roughly 1.7%. Per germline, CDR1 SGHDN and CDR2 FVKESK. Trimming cost V 2 bases and J 1 base; bases outside gene matches: 3. This CDR3 has 15 amino acids. The chain joins TRBV14 to TRBJ1-1, with 8 bases that match TRBD1. Sequencing used naive CD8+ T cells from PBMCs. This clonotype was obtained from a man younger than 35 in good health. Some clones in this sample may be carry-over from other donors' samples. The CDR3 DNA reads as TGTGCCAGCAGCCAACCCGGGACAGGGAACACTGAAGCTTTCTTT. Translating gives CASSQPGTGNTEAFF.